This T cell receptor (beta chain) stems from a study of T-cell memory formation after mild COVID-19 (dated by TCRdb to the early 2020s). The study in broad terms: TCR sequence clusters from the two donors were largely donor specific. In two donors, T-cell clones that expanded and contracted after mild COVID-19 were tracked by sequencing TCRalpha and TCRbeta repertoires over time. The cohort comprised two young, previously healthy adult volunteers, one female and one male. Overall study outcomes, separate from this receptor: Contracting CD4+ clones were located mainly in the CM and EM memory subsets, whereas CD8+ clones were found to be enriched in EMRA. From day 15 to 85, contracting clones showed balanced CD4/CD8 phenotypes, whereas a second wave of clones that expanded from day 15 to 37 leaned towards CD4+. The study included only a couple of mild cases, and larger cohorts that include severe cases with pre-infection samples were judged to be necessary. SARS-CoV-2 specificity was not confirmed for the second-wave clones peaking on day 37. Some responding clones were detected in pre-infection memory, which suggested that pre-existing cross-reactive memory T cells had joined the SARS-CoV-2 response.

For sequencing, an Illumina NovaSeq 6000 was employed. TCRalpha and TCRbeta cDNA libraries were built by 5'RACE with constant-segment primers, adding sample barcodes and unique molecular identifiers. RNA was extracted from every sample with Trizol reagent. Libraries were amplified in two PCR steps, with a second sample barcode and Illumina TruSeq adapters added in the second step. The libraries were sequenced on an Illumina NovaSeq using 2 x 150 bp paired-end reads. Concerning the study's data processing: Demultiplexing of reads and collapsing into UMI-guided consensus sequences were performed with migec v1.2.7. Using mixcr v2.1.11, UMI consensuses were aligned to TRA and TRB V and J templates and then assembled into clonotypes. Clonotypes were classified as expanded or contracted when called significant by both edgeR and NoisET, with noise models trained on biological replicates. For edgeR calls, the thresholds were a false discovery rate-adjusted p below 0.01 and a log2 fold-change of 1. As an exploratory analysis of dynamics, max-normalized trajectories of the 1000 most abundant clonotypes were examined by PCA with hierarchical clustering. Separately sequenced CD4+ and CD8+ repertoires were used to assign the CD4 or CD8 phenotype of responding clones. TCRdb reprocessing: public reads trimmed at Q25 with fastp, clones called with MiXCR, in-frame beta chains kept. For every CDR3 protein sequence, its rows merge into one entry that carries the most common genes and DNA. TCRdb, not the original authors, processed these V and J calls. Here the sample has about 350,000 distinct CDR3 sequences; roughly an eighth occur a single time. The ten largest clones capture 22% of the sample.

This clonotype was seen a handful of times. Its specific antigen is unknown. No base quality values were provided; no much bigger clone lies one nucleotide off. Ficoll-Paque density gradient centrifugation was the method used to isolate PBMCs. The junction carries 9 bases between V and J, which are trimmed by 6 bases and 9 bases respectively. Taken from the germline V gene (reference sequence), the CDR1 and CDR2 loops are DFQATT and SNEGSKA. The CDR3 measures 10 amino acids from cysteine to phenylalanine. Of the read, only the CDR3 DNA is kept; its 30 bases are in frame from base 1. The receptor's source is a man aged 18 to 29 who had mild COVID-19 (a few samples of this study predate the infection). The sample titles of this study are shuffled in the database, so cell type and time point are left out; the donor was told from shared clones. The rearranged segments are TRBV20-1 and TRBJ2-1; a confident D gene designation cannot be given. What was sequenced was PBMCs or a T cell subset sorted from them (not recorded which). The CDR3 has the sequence CSAKTVEQFF. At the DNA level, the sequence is TGCAGTGCCAAGACGGTTGAGCAGTTCTTC.